This paragraph reports one TCR beta chain. Its matching antigen is unknown. This entry belongs to a study of siplizumab effects on memory and regulatory T cells. Study-level points and caveats: Naive or memory phenotype assignment was not possible for roughly 75-97% of proliferating CD4+ or CD8+ clones. Controls showed an average of approximately 27% Treg-derived mappable alloreactive CD4+ clones, while siplizumab showed about 69%.

Trimming cost V 1 base and J 4 bases; bases outside gene matches: 15. Germline values: CDR1 MGHRA, CDR2 YSYEKL. The CDR3 runs 18 residues. The table came from immunoSEQ multiplex PCR; TCRdb's copy has only in-frame clones and leaves some out. This table holds 80,000 to 95,000 clones, around 93% found once. The sample taken for sequencing was CD8+ T cells sorted from blood. The TCR originated in a human donor in good health. The rearrangement joins TRBV4-1 to TRBJ2-7; 8 bases align to TRBD1. CDR3 DNA: TGCGCCAGCAGCCAAGGGCCCCCAGACAGGGGACTTACTTACGAGCAGTACTTC. Translated, it gives CASSQGPPDRGLTYEQYF.